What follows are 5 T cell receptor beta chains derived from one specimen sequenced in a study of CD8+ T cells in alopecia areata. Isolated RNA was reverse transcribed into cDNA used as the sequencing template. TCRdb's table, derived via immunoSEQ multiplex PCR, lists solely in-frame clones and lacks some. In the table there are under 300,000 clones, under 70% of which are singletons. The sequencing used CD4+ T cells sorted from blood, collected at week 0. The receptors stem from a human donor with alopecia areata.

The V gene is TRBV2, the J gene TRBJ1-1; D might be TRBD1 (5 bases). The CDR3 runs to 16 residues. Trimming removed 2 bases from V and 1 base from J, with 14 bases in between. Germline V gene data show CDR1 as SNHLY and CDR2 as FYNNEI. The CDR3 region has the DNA TGTGCCAGCAGTGAAATCAGGGAAGGTTCGAACACTGAAGCTTTCTTT. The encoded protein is CASSEIREGSNTEAFF.

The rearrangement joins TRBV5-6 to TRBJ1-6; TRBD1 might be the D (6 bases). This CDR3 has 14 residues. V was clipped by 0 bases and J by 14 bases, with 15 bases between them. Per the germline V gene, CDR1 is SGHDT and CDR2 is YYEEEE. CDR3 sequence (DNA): TGTGCCAGCAGCTTGGACGGGACAAGGGCAGCCCTCCACTTT. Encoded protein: CASSLDGTRAALHF.

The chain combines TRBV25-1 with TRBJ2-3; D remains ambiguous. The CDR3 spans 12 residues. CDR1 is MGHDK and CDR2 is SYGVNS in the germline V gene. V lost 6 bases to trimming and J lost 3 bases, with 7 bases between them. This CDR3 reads CASRAGTDTQYF. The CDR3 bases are TGTGCCAGCAGGGCCGGGACAGATACGCAGTATTTT. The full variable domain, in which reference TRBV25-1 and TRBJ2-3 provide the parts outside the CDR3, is EADIYQTPRYLVIGTGKKITLECSQTMGHDKMYWYQQDPGMELHLIHYSYGVNSTEKGDLSSESTVSRIRTEHFPLTLESARPSHTSQYLCASRAGTDTQYFGPGTRLTVL.

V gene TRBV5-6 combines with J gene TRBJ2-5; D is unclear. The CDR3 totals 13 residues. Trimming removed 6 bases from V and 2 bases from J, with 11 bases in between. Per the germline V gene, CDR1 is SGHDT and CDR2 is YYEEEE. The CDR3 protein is CASIKKGQETQYF. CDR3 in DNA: TGTGCCAGCATTAAAAAAGGGCAAGAGACCCAGTACTTC.

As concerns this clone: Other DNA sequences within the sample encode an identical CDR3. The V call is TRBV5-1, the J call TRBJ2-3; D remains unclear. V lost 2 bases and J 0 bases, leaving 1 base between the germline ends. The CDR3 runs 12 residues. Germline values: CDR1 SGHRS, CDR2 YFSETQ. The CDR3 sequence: CASSFSTDTQYF. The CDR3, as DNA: TGCGCCAGCAGCTTCAGCACAGATACGCAGTATTTT. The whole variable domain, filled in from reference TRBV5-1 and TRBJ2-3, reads KAGVTQTPRYLIKTRGQQVTLSCSPISGHRSVSWYQQTPGQGLQFLFEYFSETQRNKGNFPGRFSGRQFSNSRSEMNVSTLELGDSALYLCASSFSTDTQYFGPGTRLTVL.